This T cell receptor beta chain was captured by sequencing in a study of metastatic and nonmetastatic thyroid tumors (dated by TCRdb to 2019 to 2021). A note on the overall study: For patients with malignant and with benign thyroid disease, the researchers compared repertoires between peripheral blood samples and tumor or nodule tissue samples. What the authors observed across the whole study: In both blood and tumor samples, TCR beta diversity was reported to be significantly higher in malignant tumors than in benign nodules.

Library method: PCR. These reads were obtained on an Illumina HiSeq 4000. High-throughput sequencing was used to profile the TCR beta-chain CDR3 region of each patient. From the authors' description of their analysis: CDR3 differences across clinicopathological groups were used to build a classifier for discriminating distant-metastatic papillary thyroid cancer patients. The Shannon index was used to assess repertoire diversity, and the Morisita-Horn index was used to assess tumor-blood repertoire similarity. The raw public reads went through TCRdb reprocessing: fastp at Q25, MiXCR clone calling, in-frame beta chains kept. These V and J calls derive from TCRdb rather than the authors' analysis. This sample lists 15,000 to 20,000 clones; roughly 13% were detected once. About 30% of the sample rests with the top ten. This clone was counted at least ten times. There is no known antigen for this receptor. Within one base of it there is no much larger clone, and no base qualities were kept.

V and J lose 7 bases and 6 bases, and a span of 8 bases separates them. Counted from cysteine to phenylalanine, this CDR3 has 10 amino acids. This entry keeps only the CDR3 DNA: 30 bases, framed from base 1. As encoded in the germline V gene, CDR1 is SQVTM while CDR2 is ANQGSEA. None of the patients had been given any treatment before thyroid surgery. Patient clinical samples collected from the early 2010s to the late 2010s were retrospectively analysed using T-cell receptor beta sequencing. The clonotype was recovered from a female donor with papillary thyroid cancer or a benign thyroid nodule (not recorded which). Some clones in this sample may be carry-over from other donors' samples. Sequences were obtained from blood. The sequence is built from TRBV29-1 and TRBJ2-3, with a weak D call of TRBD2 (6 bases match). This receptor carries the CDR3 CSGGEDTQYF. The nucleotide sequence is TGCAGCGGGGGGGAGGATACGCAGTATTTT.